The text below deals with one T cell receptor beta chain. Its specificity is unknown. The data originate from a study of cytomegalovirus exposure and HLA in healthy donors. Across the study: Of roughly 400 genotyped donors, about 81% clustered with self-reported Caucasian donors.

The CDR3 length is 16 residues. The V gene lost 1 base and the J gene lost 6 bases, with 19 bases spanning the gap. CDR1 is SGHRS and CDR2 is YFSETQ in the germline V gene. Findings and caveats of the study: In an earlier analysis, about 87% or about 30%: the productive usage of most TCR beta V segments. Later, an analysis showed that TCR beta chains associated with HLA were more clonally expanded than others that were equally common.

PCR primers comprised 60 Vbeta and 13 Jbeta primers. Sequenced by immunoSEQ multiplex PCR; TCRdb stores in-frame clones only, minus some. Of under 100,000 clones listed, around 80% were seen once; the top ten hold 13%. Material: PBMCs. This chain uses TRBV5-1 with TRBJ1-2; perhaps TRBD1 as D (5 bases). The receptor's source is a human donor in good health. Here the CDR3 reads CASSLTAGQPLNGYTF. For the CDR3, the DNA is TGCGCCAGCAGCTTGACGGCAGGGCAACCCCTTAATGGCTACACCTTC.